One and the same sample provided the 22 T cell receptor beta chains below, sequenced in a study of identical twins. In TCRdb, the 5' RACE reads were re-called with MiXCR into one record per CDR3 protein. The table lists about 900,000 distinct CDR3 sequences, 9% to 15% of them singletons. This sample also appeared in a second study, on yellow fever vaccine responses in identical twins.

The sequencing sample was made of PBMCs. All receptors come from a young woman in good health.

This clonotype has at least ten counts. This chain uses TRBV7-9 with TRBJ1-2; D possibly corresponds to TRBD1 (5 bases). V lost 4 bases and J 5 bases, leaving 17 bases between the germline ends. Germline assignment: CDR1 SEHNR and CDR2 FQNEAQ (reference sequence). The CDR3 contains 15 residues. The CDR3 DNA sequence: TGTGCCAGCAGCTCGGTGAACCGGGACGAATATGGCTACACCTTC. This sequence encodes CASSSVNRDEYGYTF.

A few counts support this clonotype. The V and J genes are TRBV9 and TRBJ2-3, with D unclear. The CDR3 is 15 amino acids. Deletions cut 0 bases from V and 6 bases from J, with 14 bases between. Germline lookup yields CDR1 SGDLS and CDR2 YYNGEE. The CDR3 is CASSVAATPLDTQYF. CDR3 DNA: TGTGCCAGCAGCGTAGCTGCTACCCCCCTTGATACGCAGTATTTT.

This chain joins TRBV29-1 and TRBJ2-1, with TRBD2 matching 10 bases. V shed 0 bases, J shed 6 bases, and the junction held 11 bases outside the gene matches. The CDR3 has 17 residues. Germline CDR1 and CDR2: SQVTM and ANQGSEA. CDR3 in amino acids: CSVEDLPLAGAPNEQFF. The DNA for the CDR3 is TGCAGCGTTGAAGACCTCCCCCTAGCGGGGGCCCCCAATGAGCAGTTCTTC.

On this clonotype: Just one base apart from a much larger clone, this may be a read error. V gene TRBV3-1 combines with J gene TRBJ2-3; 7 positions agree with TRBD1. This CDR3 region has 15 residues. CDR1 is LGHDT and CDR2 is YNNKEL in the germline V gene (reference sequence). J gave up 1 base and V 3 bases, and 4 bases lay outside the gene matches. The CDR3 here is CASSHDRVGTDTQYF. In DNA, the CDR3 is TGTGCCAGCAGCCACGACAGGGTTGGCACAGATACGCAGTATTTT.

At least ten counts were recorded for this clonotype. The rearrangement joins TRBV12-3 or TRBV12-4 to TRBJ2-3; D call uncertain. This CDR3 comprises 14 residues. Trimming took off 3 bases at V and 4 bases at J, with 11 bases between the two ends. CDR3 protein: CASSLEQHADTQYF. As DNA, the CDR3 is TGTGCCAGCAGTTTGGAGCAGCACGCAGATACGCAGTATTTT.

The chain is built from TRBV28 and TRBJ1-2; 7 nucleotides agree with TRBD1. Germline values: CDR1 MDHEN, CDR2 SYDVKM. V was pared by 8 bases and J by 4 bases, with 16 bases of the junction left unmatched. The CDR3 totals 16 residues. The CDR3 coding sequence is TGTGCCAGCGGAACCCCCAGACAGGGAGGGATCTATGGCTACACCTTC. Translation gives CASGTPRQGGIYGYTF.

The rearrangement links TRBV6-5 to TRBJ1-6, with D possibly matching TRBD1 (5 bases). Trimming removed 6 bases at V and 19 bases at J, with 16 bases between. The CDR3 contains 11 residues. CDR1 and CDR2 (germline): MNHEY, SVGAGI. CDR3 sequence: CASSSGLTMHF. In DNA, the CDR3 is TGTGCCAGCAGCTCGGGACTGACGATGCACTTT.

The chain recombines TRBV6-6 with TRBJ1-6; 7 nucleotides align to TRBD1. V gave up 2 bases and J gave up 8 bases; unmatched junction bases: 0. The CDR3 is made up of 13 amino acids. Germline values: CDR1 MNHNY, CDR2 SVGAGI (reference sequence). The CDR3 sequence: CASSYDRDSPLHF. Written as DNA, the CDR3 is TGTGCCAGCAGTTACGACAGGGATTCACCCCTCCACTTT.

This clonotype was picked up many times. The chain combines TRBV20-1 with TRBJ1-3; D remains ambiguous. The germline gives CDR1 DFQATT, CDR2 SNEGSKA (reference sequence). V lost 0 bases, J lost 0 bases, and 6 bases lay in between. The CDR3 is 14 residues long. The CDR3 region has the DNA TGCAGTGCTAGAGAGGTTGGCTCTGGAAACACCATATATTTT. It codes for CSAREVGSGNTIYF.

This clonotype was detected only a few times. This chain uses TRBV12-3 or TRBV12-4 with TRBJ1-1; 8 nucleotides line up with TRBD1. This CDR3 has 16 residues. V shed 5 bases and J 4 bases; nucleotides not matched to a gene: 12. The CDR3 is CASSPRTGNRGTEAFF. The CDR3 nucleotides are TGTGCCAGCAGTCCTAGGACAGGGAATCGAGGCACTGAAGCTTTCTTT.

The chain employs TRBV24-1 and TRBJ2-5; 14 bases match TRBD2. The junction had 6 bases not matched to a gene; V was cut back by 0 bases and J by 4 bases. Germline CDR1 is KGHDR and CDR2 is SFDVKD. The CDR3 consists of 18 residues. CDR3 amino acids: CATSDLGTSGSRRETQYF. The CDR3 bases are TGTGCCACCAGTGATTTGGGGACTAGCGGGAGTCGGAGAGAGACCCAGTACTTC.

This rearrangement joins TRBV5-1 to TRBJ1-1; D unclear. V dropped 0 bases and J dropped 6 bases, with 12 bases sitting between them. Germline CDR1 and CDR2: SGHRS and YFSETQ. The CDR3 runs to 14 residues. The CDR3 here is CASSLENAGAEAFF. The CDR3 nucleotides read TGCGCCAGCAGCTTGGAAAATGCGGGTGCTGAAGCTTTCTTT.

This chain links TRBV19 with TRBJ2-1; D remains ambiguous. CDR3 length equals 12 residues. Trimming shortened V by 4 bases and J by 2 bases, and 3 bases separated the two germline ends. Germline V gene lookup returns CDR1 LNHDA and CDR2 SQIVND (reference sequence). The CDR3: CASSTTYNEQFF. The CDR3 coding sequence is TGTGCCAGTAGTACCACCTACAATGAGCAGTTCTTC.

The chain uses TRBV6-1 and TRBJ1-3; 7 nucleotides match TRBD1. The CDR3 is 15 amino acids. Losses at the gene ends were 6 bases for V and 2 bases for J; bases not matched to a gene: 7. CDR1 MNHNS and CDR2 SASEGT come from the germline V gene. CDR3 loop: CASSPSDRAGNTIYF. CDR3 in DNA: TGTGCCAGCAGCCCCAGCGACAGGGCTGGAAACACCATATATTTT.

J is TRBJ1-4 and V is TRBV20-1; D is ambiguous. The CDR3 sequence is 14 residues long. Germline V gene sequence: CDR1 DFQATT, CDR2 SNEGSKA (reference sequence). The ends were cut back, 3 bases at V and 4 bases at J, with 12 bases in the middle. CDR3 amino acids: CSAREARFNEKLFF. Written as DNA, the CDR3 is TGCAGTGCTAGGGAGGCCAGATTTAATGAAAAACTGTTTTTT.

This clonotype was observed a handful of times. The chain employs TRBV10-3 and TRBJ2-3; D call uncertain. V lost 0 bases and J lost 8, with 15 bases in between. CDR1 is ENHRY, CDR2 SYGVKD, per germline. This CDR3 spans 15 amino acids. As DNA, the CDR3 is TGTGCCATCAGTGAGTCGACCCGCGCCGTTGGTACGCAGTATTTT. Translated: CAISESTRAVGTQYF.

The chain combines TRBV28 with TRBJ2-3, with D tentatively TRBD1 or TRBD2 (5 bases each). CDR1 MDHEN and CDR2 SYDVKM come from the germline V gene. Deletions cut 6 bases from V and 6 bases from J, with 16 bases between. This CDR3 has 14 amino acids. The DNA for the CDR3 is TGTGCCAGCAGCCTCCCAACGGGGCGGGATACGCAGTATTTT. Protein: CASSLPTGRDTQYF.

This chain connects TRBV6-5 to TRBJ2-5; 9 bases align to TRBD1. Germline assignment: CDR1 MNHEY and CDR2 SVGAGI. Losses at the gene ends were 2 bases for V and 5 bases for J; bases not matched to a gene: 6. The CDR3 loop spans 15 amino acids. CDR3 DNA sequence: TGTGCCAGCAGTTACAGCCCCGGACAGGGGGAGACCCAGTACTTC. Its protein is CASSYSPGQGETQYF.

This clonotype was seen at least ten times. The rearrangement uses TRBV28 and TRBJ2-7, with D hard to call. The CDR3 runs 14 residues. V was pared by 5 bases and J by 2 bases, with 13 bases between. Germline V gene sequence: CDR1 MDHEN, CDR2 SYDVKM. CDR3 sequence: CASSLLAFPYEQYF. The CDR3, as DNA: TGTGCCAGCAGTCTTCTCGCGTTCCCCTACGAGCAGTACTTC.

This clonotype was seen more than once but under ten times. The V gene is TRBV10-2, the J gene TRBJ1-5, with 9 bases aligning to TRBD1. This CDR3 has 15 amino acids. J lost 4 bases, V lost 2 bases, and 3 bases had no gene match. Germline V gene lookup returns CDR1 WSHSY and CDR2 SAAADI. This chain's CDR3 is CASSEEQGANQPQHF. DNA of the CDR3: TGCGCCAGCAGTGAGGAACAGGGGGCGAATCAGCCCCAGCATTTT.

This clonotype was seen a handful of times. The J gene is TRBJ1-6, the V gene TRBV6-1, with 11 bases matching TRBD1. The CDR3 extends over 15 amino acids. V shed 4 bases and J 8 bases; nucleotides not matched to a gene: 4. Germline CDR1 is MNHNS and CDR2 is SASEGT. CDR3 sequence: CASSVGGQGDSPLHF. In DNA, the CDR3 is TGTGCCAGCAGTGTTGGGGGACAGGGGGATTCACCCCTCCACTTT.

This clonotype was observed at least ten times. The DNA for the CDR3 is TGTGCCAGCAGATGGGGGGACAGTCAGCAGTTCTTC. Translated: CASRWGDSQQFF. V is TRBV12-3 or TRBV12-4 and J is TRBJ2-1; possibly TRBD1 for D (7 bases). The V and J ends lost 6 bases and 11 bases respectively, with 14 bases between them. The CDR3 loop spans 12 amino acids.